This TCR beta chain was recovered during a study of blood T cell repertoires in COVID-19. Across the study: Sample material is recorded as cDNA or gDNA derived from T cells, B-cell-depleted T cells, or PBMCs.

This CDR3 is 13 amino acids long. V was shortened by 3 bases and J by 1 base, with 7 bases between the two germline ends. Allocation to cohorts depended on clinical history reported by the participants. For recovered donors of Cohort 3, there were two negative PCRs, clearance, or symptom resolution. Profiling relied on immunoSEQ multiplex PCR, and the TCRdb table lists in-frame clones only, not all of them. The repertoire holds about 300,000 clones, with nearly 90% as singletons. Sequenced: PBMCs or T cells enriched from blood (not recorded which). The J gene is TRBJ2-7, the V gene TRBV12-3 or TRBV12-4; D gene unclear. This TCR derives from a woman aged 25 to 39 who had recovered from COVID-19. The DNA for the CDR3 is TGTGCCAGCAGTTTGTACTTATCCTACGAGCAGTACTTC. It is translated as CASSLYLSYEQYF.